This TCR beta chain was obtained from a study of cytotoxic CD8 clonotypes in ibrutinib-treated CLL. Study-wide background: Partial responders approximately 24, complete 2; about 12 progressed and some 14 stayed in remission by median roughly 70 months.

The assay was immunoSEQ multiplex PCR, and TCRdb's table has in-frame clones only and misses some. This sample has approximately 120,000 clones, with around 84% found just once. For this clone: The antigen remains unidentified.

Germline-derived CDR1 and CDR2 are MDHEN and SYDVKM. The V gene end was trimmed by 8 bases and the J gene end by 3 bases; junction bases not matched to a gene: 5. This CDR3 has 13 amino acids. General study findings and limits: Timing of sampling differed between sustained-remission and progressing patients. Measured clonality at baseline was greater than in age-matched healthy donors and tracked with circulating CD8+ T-cell counts.

The sample here was PBMCs, taken after 24 months of ibrutinib treatment. The chain carries TRBV28 and TRBJ2-3; 7 positions agree with TRBD2. The clonotype comes from a human donor with chronic lymphocytic leukemia. In nucleotides, the CDR3 is TGTGCCAGCTGGCGGGGGTTGACAGATACGCAGTATTTT. It is translated as CASWRGLTDTQYF.